Sequencing of this TCR beta chain was carried out in a study of human T cells and chemical hapten exposure. Looking at the study overall: The study sensitized with 2% DPC on a 2 cm by 2 cm patch of upper inner arm skin. During the approximately 23-week study period, patients had diphenylcyclopropenone applied to the scalp every week.

As for time point: pre-sensitization, week 0. Treatment noted: therapeutic diphenylcyclopropenone sensitization with weekly scalp DPC. Study results and caveats: TCRs at high frequency, those above 1 in 1000, did not change with DPC sensitization.

Germline V gene lookup returns CDR1 LNHDA and CDR2 SQIVND (reference sequence). This CDR3 is 17 amino acids long. Trimming pared 5 bases from V and 0 bases from J, leaving 17 bases between. Source study methods: The number of TCRs in each sample had a median of approximately 90,000 and spanned about 23,224 to 700,000. One entry per CDR3 protein results from TCRdb running MiXCR on the RACE reads. The V and J calls were not made by the authors but by TCRdb's processing. The sample holds approximately 260,000 distinct CDR3 sequences, about 9% seen once. In the case of this clonotype: Antigen unknown.

The receptor comes from a woman aged 40-49 years with alopecia areata. Some clones in this sample may be carry-over from other donors' samples. Sample: whole blood, taken in connection with sensitization to the hapten diphenylcyclopropenone (DPC). The genes are TRBV19 and TRBJ1-3; tentatively, D is TRBD1 (5 bases). The CDR3 nucleotides are TGTGCCAGTAGTCCTCGCCCAGGGCCACTCTCTGGAAACACCATATATTTT. Encoded protein: CASSPRPGPLSGNTIYF.